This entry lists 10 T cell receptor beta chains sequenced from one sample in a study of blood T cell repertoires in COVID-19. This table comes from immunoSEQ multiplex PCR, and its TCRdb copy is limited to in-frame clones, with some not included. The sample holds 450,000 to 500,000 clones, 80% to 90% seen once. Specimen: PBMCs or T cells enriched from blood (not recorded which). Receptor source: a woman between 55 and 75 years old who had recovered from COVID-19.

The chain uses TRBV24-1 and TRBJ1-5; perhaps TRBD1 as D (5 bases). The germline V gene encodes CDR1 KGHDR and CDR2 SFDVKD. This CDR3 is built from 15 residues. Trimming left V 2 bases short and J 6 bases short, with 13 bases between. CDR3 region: CATSDSRVGVQPQHF. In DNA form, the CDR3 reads TGTGCCACCAGTGATTCCAGGGTAGGCGTTCAGCCCCAGCATTTT.

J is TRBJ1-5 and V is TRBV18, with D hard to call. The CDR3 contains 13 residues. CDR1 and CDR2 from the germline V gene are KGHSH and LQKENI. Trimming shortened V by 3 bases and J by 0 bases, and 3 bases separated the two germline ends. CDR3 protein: CASSPRSNQPQHF. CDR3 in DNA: TGTGCCAGCTCACCCCGTAGCAATCAGCCCCAGCATTTT.

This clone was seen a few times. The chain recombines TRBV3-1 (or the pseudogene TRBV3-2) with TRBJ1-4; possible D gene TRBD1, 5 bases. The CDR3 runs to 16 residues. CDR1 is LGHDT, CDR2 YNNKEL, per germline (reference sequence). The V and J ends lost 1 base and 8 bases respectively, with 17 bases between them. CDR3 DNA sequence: TGTGCCAGCAGCCAAGTTCTAGGGGCGGGACTAGAAAAACTGTTTTTT. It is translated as CASSQVLGAGLEKLFF.

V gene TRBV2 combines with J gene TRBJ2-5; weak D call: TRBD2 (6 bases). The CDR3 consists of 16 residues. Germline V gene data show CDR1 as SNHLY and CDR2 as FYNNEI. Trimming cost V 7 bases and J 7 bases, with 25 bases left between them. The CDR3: CASILTRDSDLGTQYF. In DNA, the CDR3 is TGTGCCAGCATTCTAACTCGGGACTCGGATCTCGGGACCCAGTACTTC.

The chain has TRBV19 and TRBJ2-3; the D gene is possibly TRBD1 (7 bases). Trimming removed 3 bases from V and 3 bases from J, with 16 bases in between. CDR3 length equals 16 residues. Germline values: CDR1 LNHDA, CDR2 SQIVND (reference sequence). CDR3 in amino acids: CASSMAQGGWTDTQYF. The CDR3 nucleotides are TGTGCCAGTAGTATGGCCCAGGGGGGCTGGACAGATACGCAGTATTTT.

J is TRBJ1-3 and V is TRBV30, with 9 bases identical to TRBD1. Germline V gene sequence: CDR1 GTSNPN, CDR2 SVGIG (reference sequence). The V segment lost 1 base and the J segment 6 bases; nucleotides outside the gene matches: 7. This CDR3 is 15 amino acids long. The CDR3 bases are TGTGCCTGGAGTGGCAAGGGACAGGGAAAAAACACCATATATTTT. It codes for CAWSGKGQGKNTIYF. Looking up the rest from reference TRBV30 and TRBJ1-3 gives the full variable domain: SQTIHQWPATLVQPVGSPLSLECTVEGTSNPNLYWYRQAAGRGLQLLFYSVGIGQISSEVPQNLSASRPQDRQFILSSKKLLLSDSGFYLCAWSGKGQGKNTIYFGEGSWLTVV.

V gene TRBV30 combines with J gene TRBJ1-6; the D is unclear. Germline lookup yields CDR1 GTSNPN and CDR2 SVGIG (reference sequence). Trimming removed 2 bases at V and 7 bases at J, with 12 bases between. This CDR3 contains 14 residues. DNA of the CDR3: TGTGCCTGGAGTTGGTGGCAGATCAATTCACCCCTCCACTTT. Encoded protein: CAWSWWQINSPLHF.

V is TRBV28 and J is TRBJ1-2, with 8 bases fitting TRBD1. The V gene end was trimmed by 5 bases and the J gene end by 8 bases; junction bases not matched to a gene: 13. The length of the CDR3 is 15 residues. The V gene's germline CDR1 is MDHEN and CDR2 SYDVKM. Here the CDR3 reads CASSPKQNRGTGYTF. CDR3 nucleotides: TGTGCCAGCAGTCCAAAACAGAACAGGGGGACAGGCTACACCTTC.

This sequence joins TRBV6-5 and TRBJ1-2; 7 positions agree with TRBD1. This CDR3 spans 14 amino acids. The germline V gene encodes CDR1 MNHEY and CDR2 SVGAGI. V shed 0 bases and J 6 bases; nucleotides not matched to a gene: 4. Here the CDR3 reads CASSYSGDRHGYTF. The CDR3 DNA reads TGTGCCAGCAGTTACTCTGGGGACAGACATGGCTACACCTTC.

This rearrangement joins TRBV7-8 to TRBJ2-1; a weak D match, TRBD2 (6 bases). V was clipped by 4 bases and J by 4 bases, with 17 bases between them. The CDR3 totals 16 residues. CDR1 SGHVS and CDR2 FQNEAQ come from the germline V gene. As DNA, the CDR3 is TGTGCCAGCAGCTCCCGGCGGGACGGGGCATACAATGAGCAGTTCTTC. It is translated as CASSSRRDGAYNEQFF.